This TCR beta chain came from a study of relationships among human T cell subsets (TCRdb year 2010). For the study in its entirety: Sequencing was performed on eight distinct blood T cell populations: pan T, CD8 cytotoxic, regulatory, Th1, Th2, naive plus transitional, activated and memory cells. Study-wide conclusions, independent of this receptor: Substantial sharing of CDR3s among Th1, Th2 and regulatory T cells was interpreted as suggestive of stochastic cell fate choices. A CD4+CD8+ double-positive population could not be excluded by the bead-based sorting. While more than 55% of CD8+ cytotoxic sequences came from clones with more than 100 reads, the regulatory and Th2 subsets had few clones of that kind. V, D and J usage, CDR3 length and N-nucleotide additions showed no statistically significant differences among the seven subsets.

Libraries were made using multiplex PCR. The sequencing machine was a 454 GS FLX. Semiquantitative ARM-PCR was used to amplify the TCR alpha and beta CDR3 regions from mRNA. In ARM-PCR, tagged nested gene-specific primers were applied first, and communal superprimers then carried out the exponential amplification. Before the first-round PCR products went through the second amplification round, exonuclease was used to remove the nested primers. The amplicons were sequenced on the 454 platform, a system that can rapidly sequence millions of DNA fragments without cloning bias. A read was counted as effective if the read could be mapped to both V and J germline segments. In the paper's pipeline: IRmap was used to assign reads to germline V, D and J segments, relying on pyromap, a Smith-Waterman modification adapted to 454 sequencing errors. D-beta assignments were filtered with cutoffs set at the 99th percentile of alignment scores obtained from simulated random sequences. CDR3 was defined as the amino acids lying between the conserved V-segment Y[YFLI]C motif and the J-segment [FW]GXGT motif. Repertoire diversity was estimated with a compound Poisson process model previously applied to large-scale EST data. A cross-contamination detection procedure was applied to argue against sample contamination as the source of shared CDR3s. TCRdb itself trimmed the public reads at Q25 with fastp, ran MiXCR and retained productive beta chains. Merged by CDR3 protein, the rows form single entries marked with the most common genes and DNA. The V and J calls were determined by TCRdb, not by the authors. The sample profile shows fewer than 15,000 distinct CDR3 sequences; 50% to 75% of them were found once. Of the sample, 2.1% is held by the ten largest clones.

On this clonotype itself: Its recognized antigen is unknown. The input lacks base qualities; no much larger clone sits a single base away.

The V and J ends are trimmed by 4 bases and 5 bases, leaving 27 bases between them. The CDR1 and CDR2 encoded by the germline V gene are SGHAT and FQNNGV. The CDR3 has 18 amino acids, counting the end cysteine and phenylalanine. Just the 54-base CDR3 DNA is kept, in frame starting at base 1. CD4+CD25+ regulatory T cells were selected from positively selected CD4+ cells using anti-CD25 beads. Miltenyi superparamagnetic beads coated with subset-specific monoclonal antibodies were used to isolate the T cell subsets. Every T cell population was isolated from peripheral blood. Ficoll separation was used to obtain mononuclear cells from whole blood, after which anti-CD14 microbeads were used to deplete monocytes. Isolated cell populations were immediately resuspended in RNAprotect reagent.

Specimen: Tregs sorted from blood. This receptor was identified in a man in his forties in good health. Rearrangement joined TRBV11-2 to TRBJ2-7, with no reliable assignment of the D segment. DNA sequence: TGTGCCAGCAGCTCTATAATGAATCTAGACCAGCCTTCCCACGAGCAGTACTTC. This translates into CASSSIMNLDQPSHEQYF.